A selection of T cell receptor beta chains follows, all from one sample in a study of shared clonotypes between healthy human individuals. Sequencing was performed with immunoSEQ multiplex PCR; in TCRdb, only in-frame clones are kept and a portion is missing. Among 800,000 or so clones listed, approximately 96% were seen once. Specimen: naive CD8+ T cells sorted from blood. All receptors derive from a man under 40 in good health. Each CDR3 is given with its conserved first and last residue. Each record gives: V gene, clone size, D gene, J gene, CDR3 DNA, CDR3 protein. A D gene is named only where the DNA matches it firmly. Clone size is stated in some rows and not others, as once, few, many or a class when expanded.

v_gene: TRBV11-2; abundance: .; d_gene: TRBD2; j_gene: TRBJ2-5; CDR3nt: TGTGCCAGCAGCTTAGAGGTCTTTTGGACTAGCGGGAGGGCCCAAGAGACCCAGTACTTC; CDR3aa: CASSLEVFWTSGRAQETQYF
v_gene: TRBV18; abundance: once; d_gene: .; j_gene: TRBJ2-5; CDR3nt: TGTGCCAGCTCACCCCCAATGGGTTGGGGACAAGAGACCCAGTACTTC; CDR3aa: CASSPPMGWGQETQYF
v_gene: TRBV4-2; abundance: .; d_gene: .; j_gene: TRBJ1-1; CDR3nt: TGTGCCAGCAGCCAAGTAGGGAGGAACACTGAAGCTTTCTTT; CDR3aa: CASSQVGRNTEAFF
v_gene: TRBV28; abundance: .; d_gene: .; j_gene: TRBJ2-7; CDR3nt: TGTGCCAGCAGTTTAAGGCTAGGGGCGCGCGTGGAGCAGTACTTC; CDR3aa: CASSLRLGARVEQYF
v_gene: TRBV9; abundance: .; d_gene: .; j_gene: TRBJ1-1; CDR3nt: TGTGCCAGCAGCGCTGGGGGTTCTGAAGCTTTCTTT; CDR3aa: CASSAGGSEAFF
v_gene: TRBV29-1; abundance: .; d_gene: TRBD2; j_gene: TRBJ2-1; CDR3nt: TGCAGCGTTGAAGATTGGCGGGAGATCTACAATGAGCAGTTCTTC; CDR3aa: CSVEDWREIYNEQFF
v_gene: TRBV28; abundance: .; d_gene: .; j_gene: TRBJ1-2; CDR3nt: TGTGCCAGCAGCACACAGGGCTTTTATGGCTACACCTTC; CDR3aa: CASSTQGFYGYTF
v_gene: TRBV6-6; abundance: .; d_gene: .; j_gene: TRBJ1-2; CDR3nt: TGTGCCAGCACAGATTGGTCCAGGGATGGTGGCTACACCTTC; CDR3aa: CASTDWSRDGGYTF
v_gene: TRBV7-9; abundance: few; d_gene: .; j_gene: TRBJ2-1; CDR3nt: TGTGCCAGCAGCTTAGAAGGGGGGGAGCAGTTCTTC; CDR3aa: CASSLEGGEQFF
v_gene: TRBV27; abundance: .; d_gene: TRBD2; j_gene: TRBJ2-1; CDR3nt: TGTGCCAGCAGTTTAGGGACTAGCGGGAGAAATGAGCAGTTCTTC; CDR3aa: CASSLGTSGRNEQFF
v_gene: TRBV5-4; abundance: .; d_gene: TRBD1; j_gene: TRBJ1-2; CDR3nt: TGTGCCAGCAGCTTGGACAGGGGTGTCTATGGCTACACCTTC; CDR3aa: CASSLDRGVYGYTF
v_gene: TRBV11-2; abundance: .; d_gene: TRBD2; j_gene: TRBJ2-1; CDR3nt: TGTGCCAGCAGCTTAAGACTAGCGGGAGGGGAGCAGTTCTTC; CDR3aa: CASSLRLAGGEQFF
v_gene: TRBV10-3; abundance: .; d_gene: .; j_gene: TRBJ2-3; CDR3nt: TGTGCCACCGGGTCGGGACCTCGCACAGATACGCAGTATTTT; CDR3aa: CATGSGPRTDTQYF
v_gene: TRBV11-2; abundance: .; d_gene: .; j_gene: TRBJ2-7; CDR3nt: TGTGCCAGCATGGATGGGGGCGAGCAGTACTTC; CDR3aa: CASMDGGEQYF
v_gene: TRBV9; abundance: once; d_gene: .; j_gene: TRBJ1-1; CDR3nt: TGTGCCAGCAGCGCCCCACAGGGGAACACTGAAGCTTTCTTT; CDR3aa: CASSAPQGNTEAFF
v_gene: TRBV10-2; abundance: .; d_gene: .; j_gene: TRBJ2-1; CDR3nt: TGCGCCGCCAAAGCGTCCTCCTACAATGAGCAGTTCTTC; CDR3aa: CAAKASSYNEQFF
v_gene: TRBV29-1; abundance: .; d_gene: TRBD1; j_gene: TRBJ2-7; CDR3nt: TGCAGCGTTGAAGGGCCGGGACAGGAGTCCTACGAGCAGTACTTC; CDR3aa: CSVEGPGQESYEQYF
v_gene: TRBV29-1; abundance: .; d_gene: .; j_gene: TRBJ2-7; CDR3nt: TGCAGCGTTGAGGGGCGAATCGGGTACGAGCAGTACTTC; CDR3aa: CSVEGRIGYEQYF
v_gene: TRBV9; abundance: .; d_gene: TRBD2; j_gene: TRBJ2-7; CDR3nt: TGTGCCAGCAGCTCAGGGACTAGCCCCTACGAGCAGTACTTC; CDR3aa: CASSSGTSPYEQYF
v_gene: TRBV7-2; abundance: .; d_gene: .; j_gene: TRBJ2-7; CDR3nt: TGTGCCAGCAGCTTATTCGGAACCTACGAGCAGTACTTC; CDR3aa: CASSLFGTYEQYF
v_gene: TRBV6-5; abundance: .; d_gene: .; j_gene: TRBJ2-3; CDR3nt: TGTGCCAGCAGTTACTCGATGGGGGGTAGCACAGATACGCAGTATTTT; CDR3aa: CASSYSMGGSTDTQYF
v_gene: TRBV5-6; abundance: .; d_gene: TRBD2; j_gene: TRBJ2-2; CDR3nt: TGTGCCAGCAGCTTGGGGCGGGAGGGCCTCGGGGAGCTGTTTTTT; CDR3aa: CASSLGREGLGELFF
v_gene: TRBV7-3; abundance: .; d_gene: .; j_gene: TRBJ1-2; CDR3nt: TGTGCCAGCAGCCACCCCGGAAGTGGCTACACCTTC; CDR3aa: CASSHPGSGYTF
v_gene: TRBV28; abundance: .; d_gene: .; j_gene: TRBJ2-7; CDR3nt: TGTGCCAGCAGTTTCGCGGAGGGGGGCAGGGAGGACTACGAGCAGTACTTC; CDR3aa: CASSFAEGGREDYEQYF
v_gene: TRBV11-2; abundance: .; d_gene: TRBD1; j_gene: TRBJ2-7; CDR3nt: TGTGCCAGCAGCTCCGGGACAGGGATCTACGAGCAGTACTTC; CDR3aa: CASSSGTGIYEQYF
v_gene: TRBV7-8; abundance: once; d_gene: .; j_gene: TRBJ1-5; CDR3nt: TGTGCCAGCAGCCGCCGGACGTATAGCAATCAGCCCCAGCATTTT; CDR3aa: CASSRRTYSNQPQHF
v_gene: TRBV28; abundance: .; d_gene: TRBD2; j_gene: TRBJ2-7; CDR3nt: TGTGCCAGCAGTGCGGCAGCGGGAATCTACGAGCAGTACTTC; CDR3aa: CASSAAAGIYEQYF
v_gene: TRBV7-9; abundance: .; d_gene: TRBD1; j_gene: TRBJ2-2; CDR3nt: TGTGCCAGCAGCCCAGTCCCGGGACAGGGGGTGAACACCGGGGAGCTGTTTTTT; CDR3aa: CASSPVPGQGVNTGELFF
v_gene: TRBV18; abundance: .; d_gene: .; j_gene: TRBJ1-4; CDR3nt: TGTGCCAGCTCACCACCGACAACCTCGGGTGAAAAACTGTTTTTT; CDR3aa: CASSPPTTSGEKLFF
v_gene: TRBV30; abundance: .; d_gene: .; j_gene: TRBJ2-7; CDR3nt: TGTGCCTGGAGTGCGGACAGCACCTACGAGCAGTACTTC; CDR3aa: CAWSADSTYEQYF
v_gene: TRBV4-1; abundance: few; d_gene: TRBD2; j_gene: TRBJ2-7; CDR3nt: TGCGCCAGCAGCCACAGACTAGCTTCTACCTACGAGCAGTACTTC; CDR3aa: CASSHRLASTYEQYF
v_gene: TRBV2; abundance: few; d_gene: TRBD2; j_gene: TRBJ2-5; CDR3nt: TGTGCCAGCAGCGGGACTAGCGGAGTGTACCAAGAGACCCAGTACTTC; CDR3aa: CASSGTSGVYQETQYF
v_gene: TRBV6-5; abundance: .; d_gene: TRBD1; j_gene: TRBJ2-1; CDR3nt: TGTGCCAGCAGTGACCGGGACAGGTTCGACGGGCAGTTCTTC; CDR3aa: CASSDRDRFDGQFF
v_gene: TRBV28; abundance: .; d_gene: TRBD1; j_gene: TRBJ2-6; CDR3nt: TGTGCCAGCAGTCATTTCTCTATACCCGGGACAGGGAGCTCTGGGGCCAACGTCCTGACTTTC; CDR3aa: CASSHFSIPGTGSSGANVLTF
v_gene: TRBV9; abundance: .; d_gene: .; j_gene: TRBJ2-2; CDR3nt: TGTGCCAGCAGCGTACCGCTCGGGGAGCTGTTTTTT; CDR3aa: CASSVPLGELFF
v_gene: TRBV18; abundance: .; d_gene: .; j_gene: TRBJ2-1; CDR3nt: TGTGCCAGCTCTGCCGGGGTGCCTCGGGATGAGCAGTTCTTC; CDR3aa: CASSAGVPRDEQFF
v_gene: TRBV29-1; abundance: .; d_gene: .; j_gene: TRBJ1-2; CDR3nt: TGCAGCGTTGAAGATGTAGTCCCGCCTAACTATGGCTACACCTTC; CDR3aa: CSVEDVVPPNYGYTF
v_gene: TRBV7-9; abundance: .; d_gene: TRBD2; j_gene: TRBJ2-2; CDR3nt: TGTGCCAGCAGGGGGACTAGCGCGAACACCGGGGAGCTGTTTTTT; CDR3aa: CASRGTSANTGELFF
v_gene: TRBV21-1; abundance: .; d_gene: .; j_gene: TRBJ2-7; CDR3nt: TGTGCCAGCAGCAAAGAGCCCTTCTCTCGCTACGAGCAGTACTTC; CDR3aa: CASSKEPFSRYEQYF
v_gene: TRBV11-1; abundance: .; d_gene: .; j_gene: TRBJ2-1; CDR3nt: TGTGCCAGTGGGACTCGACCTCTCCATGAGCAGTTCTTC; CDR3aa: CASGTRPLHEQFF
v_gene: TRBV7-2; abundance: .; d_gene: .; j_gene: TRBJ2-3; CDR3nt: TGTGCCAGCAGCCGAGGGCGGGGAAGCACAGATACGCAGTATTTT; CDR3aa: CASSRGRGSTDTQYF
v_gene: TRBV7-8; abundance: .; d_gene: TRBD2; j_gene: TRBJ2-1; CDR3nt: TGTGCCAGCAGCCCAGGCACTAGCGGGAGCACCGCCCTTAATGAGCAGTTCTTC; CDR3aa: CASSPGTSGSTALNEQFF
v_gene: TRBV6-5; abundance: .; d_gene: .; j_gene: TRBJ2-3; CDR3nt: TGTGCCAGCAGTTACAGCGTTACAGATACGCAGTATTTT; CDR3aa: CASSYSVTDTQYF
v_gene: TRBV5-1; abundance: .; d_gene: .; j_gene: TRBJ2-1; CDR3nt: TGCGCCAGCAGCTTGGACAGGGTCGGTTATGCTGAGCAGTTCTTC; CDR3aa: CASSLDRVGYAEQFF
v_gene: TRBV7-2; abundance: .; d_gene: TRBD2; j_gene: TRBJ2-7; CDR3nt: TGTGCCAGCAGCTTACCTAGCGGGAGTGCCTTTTTTTACGAGCAGTACTTC; CDR3aa: CASSLPSGSAFFYEQYF
v_gene: TRBV13; abundance: .; d_gene: .; j_gene: TRBJ2-3; CDR3nt: TGTGCCAGCAGCCACTTTAGCGATGGGGTAGAAGATACGCAGTATTTT; CDR3aa: CASSHFSDGVEDTQYF